The 27 T cell receptor beta chains below come from one sample, sequenced in a study of T cells in localized non-small cell lung cancer (dated by TCRdb to the early 2020s). Library construction relied on the immunoSEQ multiplex PCR assay. The table was pulled from immuneACCESS by TCRdb, which kept in-frame rearrangements only. Such tables lose some clones; where checked, under half of the loss comes from unresolved V genes, and the rest has no known cause. The table for this sample lists 100,000 to 150,000 clones; roughly 90% of them were counted only once. Around 1.7% of the sample belongs to the ten largest clones. This material consisted of peripheral blood, taken before any cancer treatment. These receptors all stem from a female donor at least 60 years old with stage I lung adenocarcinoma.

The rearrangement links TRBV25-1 to TRBJ2-1, with TRBD1 identical over 7 bases. The V gene's germline CDR1 is MGHDK and CDR2 SYGVNS. V lost 7 bases to trimming and J lost 1 base; unmatched junction nucleotides: 16. The CDR3 has 18 amino acids. CDR3 in amino acids: CASTNTVGGRPSYNEQFF. CDR3 nucleotides: TGTGCCAGCACCAATACTGTAGGGGGCAGGCCATCCTACAATGAGCAGTTCTTC.

The chain has TRBV11-2 and TRBJ2-7; 11 bases align to TRBD2. V shed 6 bases, J shed 3 bases, and the junction held 13 bases outside the gene matches. The CDR3 covers 17 residues. CDR1 and CDR2 from the germline V gene are SGHAT and FQNNGV. The CDR3 sequence is CASSRLAGGVRVYEQYF. CDR3 coding DNA: TGTGCCAGCAGTCGGCTAGCGGGAGGCGTTAGGGTCTACGAGCAGTACTTC.

This chain links TRBV5-5 with TRBJ1-3; possibly TRBD1 for D (5 bases). V lost 5 bases and J 9 bases, leaving 21 bases between the germline ends. The length of the CDR3 is 15 residues. Germline-derived CDR1 and CDR2 are SGHKS and YYEKEE (reference sequence). This chain's CDR3 is CASRLPGSSVGTIYF. The CDR3 DNA follows: TGTGCCAGCAGACTTCCAGGGAGTTCCGTCGGCACCATATATTTT. Using reference TRBV5-5 and TRBJ1-3 for the parts outside the CDR3, the full variable domain is DAGVTQSPTHLIKTRGQQVTLRCSPISGHKSVSWYQQVLGQGPQFIFQYYEKEERGRGNFPDRFSARQFPNYSSELNVNALLLGDSALYLCASRLPGSSVGTIYFGEGSWLTVV.

This chain links TRBV11-2 with TRBJ2-7, with D possibly being TRBD1 or TRBD2 (7 bases each). The CDR3 length is 17 residues. The ends were cut back, 4 bases at V and 0 bases at J, with 19 bases in the middle. CDR1 and CDR2 from the germline V gene are SGHAT and FQNNGV. As DNA, the CDR3 is TGTGCCAGCAGCTCCGGGAGGTTGGGACAGAGCTCCTACGAGCAGTACTTC. Translated, it gives CASSSGRLGQSSYEQYF.

The V gene is TRBV19, the J gene TRBJ2-7; D not certain. From germline, CDR1 is LNHDA and CDR2 SQIVND (reference sequence). V lost 5 bases to trimming and J lost 4 bases, with 6 bases between them. This CDR3 comprises 11 residues. The CDR3 spells CASSLGYEQYF. The CDR3 bases are TGTGCCAGTAGTTTGGGGTACGAGCAGTACTTC. The full variable domain, in which reference TRBV19 and TRBJ2-7 provide the parts outside the CDR3, is DGGITQSPKYLFRKEGQNVTLSCEQNLNHDAMYWYRQDPGQGLRLIYYSQIVNDFQKGDIAEGYSVSREKKESFPLTVTSAQKNPTAFYLCASSLGYEQYFGPGTRLTVT.

The rearrangement joins TRBV6-5 to TRBJ2-1, with TRBD2 matching over 7 bases. The CDR3 sequence is 14 residues long. V trimming: 5 bases; J trimming: 7 bases; junction bases outside the gene matches: 8. Germline CDR1 and CDR2: MNHEY and SVGAGI. CDR3 loop: CASSLADYTNEQFF. Written as DNA, the CDR3 is TGTGCCAGCAGTCTAGCGGACTACACGAATGAGCAGTTCTTC.

The chain couples TRBV10-1 to TRBJ1-1; weak D call: TRBD1 (5 bases). This CDR3 is 13 amino acids long. Deletions cut 3 bases from V and 7 bases from J, with 12 bases between. Germline assignment: CDR1 WNHNN and CDR2 SYGVQD (reference sequence). The CDR3 reads CASSETGSGEAFF. The CDR3 region has the DNA TGCGCCAGCAGTGAAACAGGTTCGGGTGAAGCTTTCTTT.

This chain links TRBV7-2 with TRBJ2-5, with no clear D. V lost 5 bases and J lost 5, with 9 bases in between. The germline gives CDR1 SGHTA, CDR2 FQGNSA. This CDR3 comprises 12 residues. CDR3 coding DNA: TGTGCCAGCAGCCGGTGGGCGGAGACCCAGTACTTC. Translated, it gives CASSRWAETQYF.

The chain joins TRBV5-4 to TRBJ2-1, with 14 bases fitting TRBD2. Germline values: CDR1 SGHNT, CDR2 YYREEE (reference sequence). CDR3 length equals 15 residues. V was clipped by 0 bases and J by 9 bases; unmatched bases: 2. Here the CDR3 DNA reads TGTGCCAGCAGCTTGGGACTAGCGGGAGGGGGTGAGCAGTTCTTC. Amino acid sequence: CASSLGLAGGGEQFF. Based on the CDR3 plus reference TRBV5-4 and TRBJ2-1, the full variable domain is ETGVTQSPTHLIKTRGQQVTLRCSSQSGHNTVSWYQQALGQGPQFIFQYYREEENGRGNFPPRFSGLQFPNYSSELNVNALELDDSALYLCASSLGLAGGGEQFFGPGTRLTVL.

The chain joins TRBV10-3 to TRBJ1-4; D not certain. V gave up 5 bases and J gave up 8 bases, with 12 bases separating them. The CDR3 consists of 13 residues. Germline loops: CDR1 ENHRY, CDR2 SYGVKD. The CDR3 is CAISSGVKEKLFF. CDR3 coding DNA: TGTGCCATCAGTTCGGGAGTCAAGGAAAAACTGTTTTTT.

This chain links TRBV2 with TRBJ2-7, with 9 nucleotides matching TRBD2. Germline trimming cut 9 bases from V and 5 bases from J; bases unmatched to any gene: 14. CDR3 size: 15 residues. Germline V CDR1 and CDR2: SNHLY, FYNNEI. CDR3 DNA: TGTGCCAGGAGGATGGGACTAGCCTCATACCACGAGCAGTACTTC. Its protein is CARRMGLASYHEQYF.

The rearrangement uses TRBV7-7 and TRBJ2-1; 8 nucleotides match TRBD2. The junction had 10 bases not matched to a gene; V was cut back by 5 bases and J by 7 bases. Germline V lookup: CDR1 SSHAT, CDR2 FNYEAQ (reference sequence). This CDR3 is built from 15 residues. Here the CDR3 reads CASSRAGVRGNEQFF. Here the CDR3 DNA reads TGTGCCAGCAGCCGAGCGGGAGTAAGGGGGAATGAGCAGTTCTTC. Together with reference TRBV7-7 and TRBJ2-1, the CDR3 gives the full variable domain: GAGVSQSPRYKVTKRGQDVTLRCDPISSHATLYWYQQALGQGPEFLTYFNYEAQPDKSGLPSDRFSAERPEGSISTLTIQRTEQRDSAMYRCASSRAGVRGNEQFFGPGTRLTVL.

The V and J genes are TRBV19 and TRBJ1-5; TRBD1 agrees at 7 bases. From germline, CDR1 is LNHDA and CDR2 SQIVND (reference sequence). The CDR3 extends over 17 amino acids. Trimming removed 5 bases from V and 0 bases from J; junction bases left unmatched: 10. The CDR3 region has the DNA TGTGCCAGTAGTGCGAAAGGGGACAGTTATAGCAATCAGCCCCAGCATTTT. Encoded protein: CASSAKGDSYSNQPQHF.

The chain couples TRBV13 to TRBJ1-2; 7 bases map to TRBD1. The CDR3 totals 16 residues. Germline-derived CDR1 and CDR2 are PRHDT and FYEKMQ (reference sequence). Trimming took 5 bases from V and 2 from J; bases not matched to a gene: 11. As DNA, the CDR3 is TGTGCCAGCAGCACCGCGACAGGGTTTACGAACTATGGCTACACCTTC. Its translation: CASSTATGFTNYGYTF.

The chain joins TRBV10-1 to TRBJ2-2, with 8 positions matching TRBD2. The CDR3 has 17 residues. Trimming took 2 bases from V and 4 from J; bases not matched to a gene: 9. Germline V gives CDR1 WNHNN, CDR2 SYGVQD (reference sequence). In DNA, the CDR3 is TGCGCCAGCAGTGAGACGGTCGGGAGGGACGGCACCGGGGAGCTGTTTTTT. Its translation: CASSETVGRDGTGELFF.

V is TRBV10-3 and J is TRBJ2-5; D possibly uses TRBD1 or TRBD2 (6 bases each). The germline gives CDR1 ENHRY, CDR2 SYGVKD. CDR3 size: 15 residues. V lost 6 bases and J lost 5, with 19 bases in between. In DNA form, the CDR3 reads TGTGCCATCAGCTCGGGGGCAACTACGGCGGAGACCCAGTACTTC. The encoded protein is CAISSGATTAETQYF.

This clone was detected only once. This chain uses TRBV25-1 with TRBJ2-2, with 9 bases matching TRBD2. The CDR3 has 17 residues. CDR1 and CDR2 from the germline V gene are MGHDK and SYGVNS. Trimming cost V 7 bases and J 4 bases; bases outside gene matches: 13. CDR3 loop: CASTDASGNWATGELFF. CDR3 nucleotide sequence: TGTGCCAGCACGGATGCTAGCGGGAATTGGGCCACCGGGGAGCTGTTTTTT.

The chain recombines TRBV28 with TRBJ1-2; D ambiguous. The V and J ends lost 5 bases and 8 bases respectively, with 21 bases between them. CDR3 length equals 15 residues. Germline loops: CDR1 MDHEN, CDR2 SYDVKM. The CDR3 region is CASSPTPGRSEGYTF. In DNA, the CDR3 is TGTGCCAGCAGTCCCACCCCCGGACGGTCCGAAGGCTACACCTTC.

The chain links TRBV29-1 to TRBJ1-4; D gene unclear. CDR3 length: 12 residues. The V end was cut by 3 bases, the J end by 4 bases, with 6 bases between. The germline gives CDR1 SQVTM, CDR2 ANQGSEA. DNA of the CDR3: TGCAGCGTTGACTGGGGTAATGAAAAACTGTTTTTT. This gives the protein CSVDWGNEKLFF.

This rearrangement joins TRBV6-5 to TRBJ1-5; D unclear. This CDR3 contains 13 residues. Germline values: CDR1 MNHEY, CDR2 SVGAGI. V was clipped by 0 bases and J by 6 bases, with 6 bases between them. CDR3 region: CASSYSFTQPQHF. DNA for the CDR3: TGTGCCAGCAGTTACTCGTTTACTCAGCCCCAGCATTTT.

The chain employs TRBV20-1 and TRBJ1-2; no clear D gene. The germline V gene encodes CDR1 DFQATT and CDR2 SNEGSKA (reference sequence). The V end lost 6 bases, the J end lost 0 bases, and 5 bases lay between the germline ends. The CDR3 has 11 amino acids. CDR3 in amino acids: CSARANYGYTF. For the CDR3, the DNA is TGCAGTGCCCGAGCTAACTATGGCTACACCTTC.

The chain recombines TRBV18 with TRBJ1-5; D is ambiguous. This CDR3 is 14 amino acids long. Germline V lookup: CDR1 KGHSH, CDR2 LQKENI. Trimming took 1 base from V and 10 from J, leaving 14 bases between them. CDR3 DNA sequence: TGTGCCAGCTCACCACTGGCAGTCCAGAGCCCCCAGCATTTT. Its protein is CASSPLAVQSPQHF.

The chain links TRBV2 to TRBJ2-1, with 10 positions matching TRBD2. CDR1 and CDR2 from the germline V gene are SNHLY and FYNNEI. The CDR3 extends over 13 amino acids. The V gene end was trimmed by 5 bases and the J gene end by 10 bases; junction bases not matched to a gene: 5. The CDR3 coding sequence is TGTGCCAGCAGTTTTTGGACTAGCGGAGAGCAGTTCTTC. Encoded protein: CASSFWTSGEQFF.

J is TRBJ2-7 and V is TRBV11-3, with 8 positions matching TRBD1. The CDR3 is made up of 12 amino acids. Unmatched junction bases numbered 3, after V lost 8 bases and J lost 3 bases. Germline CDR1 is SGHNT and CDR2 is YENEEA. CDR3 nucleotides: TGTGCCAGCTCGGACAGGGACTACGAGCAGTACTTC. Amino acids: CASSDRDYEQYF.

The V call is TRBV20-1, the J call TRBJ2-7, with a possible D match to TRBD2 (5 bases). This CDR3 comprises 11 residues. The ends were cut back, 6 bases at V and 5 bases at J, with 11 bases in the middle. Germline loops: CDR1 DFQATT, CDR2 SNEGSKA (reference sequence). Written as DNA, the CDR3 is TGCAGTGCCTTCGCCGGGAACGAGCAGTACTTC. It translates to CSAFAGNEQYF.

The chain has TRBV7-3 and TRBJ1-2; no clear D. V was trimmed by 1 base and J by 7 bases, leaving 10 bases between them. The germline gives CDR1 SGHTA, CDR2 FQGTGA. The CDR3 is made up of 13 amino acids. The CDR3 loop reads CASSLIGVGGYTF. CDR3 coding DNA: TGTGCCAGCAGCTTAATCGGGGTTGGTGGCTACACCTTC.

The rearrangement joins TRBV27 to TRBJ2-7; D is unclear. With 3 bases removed from V and 3 bases from J, the gap between germline ends came to 12 bases. Germline CDR1 is MNHEY and CDR2 is SMNVEV (reference sequence). The length of the CDR3 is 14 residues. The CDR3 loop reads CASSFGSADYEQYF. In DNA, the CDR3 is TGTGCCAGCAGTTTTGGCAGCGCGGACTACGAGCAGTACTTC.